This T cell receptor beta chain was recorded in a study of T cells in Graves' hyperthyroidism and ophthalmopathy. Across the study: Peripheral blood was acquired at first diagnosis, ahead of any therapy whatsoever. Study findings and constraints: In simple terms, a model built on 13 V-J features told ophthalmopathy apart from stable hyperthyroidism.

Researchers amplified the TCR beta CDR3 regions from RNA transcripts. The TCR CDR3 first-round RT-PCR relied on the HTBI primer set. TCRdb recomputed calls from the multiplex PCR reads with MiXCR, one row per CDR3 protein. Of hundreds of thousands of distinct CDR3 sequences listed, 38% were seen once; the top ten hold 7.5% to 9.5%. Each patient was aged 18 to 65 and had newly diagnosed hyperthyroidism of under 2 months' duration. Clinical symptoms, serum thyroxine and TRAb, thyroid ultrasound and orbital computed tomography together formed the diagnostic basis. This CDR3 spans 11 amino acids. V was trimmed by 10 bases and J by 5 bases, leaving 11 bases between them. CDR1 ENHRY and CDR2 SYGVKD come from the germline V gene. This clonotype was picked up a small number of times. Its antigen remains unknown.

The receptor comes from a man younger than 30 with Graves' hyperthyroidism. The chain links TRBV10-3 to TRBJ2-5; D possibly corresponds to TRBD2 (5 bases). Sequencing input: blood. This CDR3 is CASGHTETQYF. For the CDR3, the DNA is TGTGCCAGCGGGCATACCGAGACCCAGTACTTC.